The 26 T cell receptor beta chains reported below all come from one sample, sequenced in a study of blood T cells in healthy people across ages. A second PCR of roughly 7 to 11 cycles used a sample-barcoded 5' primer and a J-beta primer mix. In TCRdb, the 5' RACE reads were re-called with MiXCR into one record per CDR3 protein. The table records approximately 490,000 distinct CDR3 sequences, around 24% of them present only once. These data were also filed under a second study, of T cells of mothers and their children.

Sequences were obtained from blood. The receptors derive from a boy between 10 and 17 years old in good health.

The chain employs TRBV5-1 and TRBJ2-2; perhaps TRBD2 as D (6 bases). The CDR3 is 15 residues long. The V end lost 3 bases, the J end lost 3 bases, and 12 bases lay between the germline ends. In germline, CDR1 is SGHRS, CDR2 YFSETQ. The CDR3 loop is CASSSRLEDTGELFF. The CDR3 DNA reads TGCGCCAGCAGCTCCCGACTAGAGGACACCGGGGAGCTGTTTTTT.

The chain uses TRBV28 and TRBJ1-1, with 11 bases fitting TRBD1. With V trimmed by 3 bases and J by 4 bases, 7 bases remained unmatched. Germline CDR1 is MDHEN and CDR2 is SYDVKM. The CDR3 runs 16 residues. CDR3 residues: CASSLQSGTGGTEAFF. CDR3 sequence (DNA): TGTGCCAGCAGTTTGCAATCCGGGACAGGGGGCACTGAAGCTTTCTTT.

This clonotype appeared a few times. CDR3 loop: CASSQDWAGKNIQYF. CDR3 DNA sequence: TGCGCCAGCAGCCAAGATTGGGCAGGGAAAAACATTCAGTACTTC. The chain couples TRBV4-3 to TRBJ2-4, with a tentative D call TRBD1 (5 bases). V was cut by 0 bases and J by 4 bases, with 10 bases left in between. Germline assignment: CDR1 LGHNA and CDR2 YSLEER. CDR3 length equals 15 residues.

J is TRBJ2-5 and V is TRBV7-2; D possibly corresponds to TRBD1 (6 bases). The end of the DNA aligns better with TRBJ2-1, so the J call may be wrong. CDR1 and CDR2 (germline): SGHTA, FQGNSA. This CDR3 contains 13 residues. CDR3 bases: TGTGCCAGCAGCATTACAGGGTCCCATGAGCAGTTCTTC. It encodes CASSITGSHEQFF.

This clonotype was picked up a small number of times. CDR3 DNA sequence: TGTGCCAGCAGCTTCGAGGGAAGGCTCTACAATGAGCAGTTCTTC. Its protein is CASSFEGRLYNEQFF. The chain has TRBV11-2 and TRBJ2-5, with D possibly matching TRBD2 (5 bases). The DNA end favors TRBJ2-1, so the J call may be wrong. CDR1 is SGHAT and CDR2 is FQNNGV in the germline V gene. This CDR3 contains 15 residues.

About this clonotype: A read error may account for a junction end that differs from germline. The chain is built from TRBV5-1 and TRBJ1-2; no clear D. CDR3 length: 12 residues. Germline V gene lookup returns CDR1 SGHRS and CDR2 YFSETQ. CDR3 in DNA: TGCGCCAGCAGGTTGGAGGAGTGGGGCTACACCTTC. Its protein is CASRLEEWGYTF.

This clonotype was seen a few times. This rearrangement joins TRBV4-3 to TRBJ1-2; TRBD1 might be the D (6 bases). The CDR3 length is 14 residues. Germline assignment: CDR1 LGHNA and CDR2 YSLEER. Trimming took 4 bases from V and 2 from J, leaving 11 bases between them. The CDR3 here is CASSPDRTNYGYTF. DNA of the CDR3: TGCGCCAGCAGCCCGGACAGAACAAACTATGGCTACACCTTC.

The rearrangement links TRBV9 to TRBJ2-5; possible D gene TRBD1, 5 bases. Between the trimmed V and J ends, which lost 4 bases and 0 bases, there was a span of 16 bases. The CDR3 is 16 residues long. Germline values: CDR1 SGDLS, CDR2 YYNGEE. CDR3 DNA: TGTGCCAGCAGCCCACATCGGACACCGTACCAAGAGACCCAGTACTTC. Its translation: CASSPHRTPYQETQYF.

This clonotype occurred a few times. V and J are TRBV7-9 and TRBJ2-1; D gene uncertain. Germline V CDR1 and CDR2: SEHNR, FQNEAQ (reference sequence). The CDR3 extends over 14 amino acids. V gave up 2 bases and J gave up 6 bases, with 11 bases separating them. In DNA form, the CDR3 reads TGTGCCAGCAGCTTAACCGCATCAGCCAATGAGCAGTTCTTC. Amino acid sequence: CASSLTASANEQFF.

This clonotype was seen only a few times. J is TRBJ1-1 and V is TRBV7-6, with D tentatively TRBD1 (5 bases). Trimming removed 6 bases from V and 4 bases from J, with 18 bases in between. This CDR3 spans 15 amino acids. The germline CDR1 and CDR2 sequences are SGHVS and FNYEAQ. The CDR3 bases are TGTGCCAGCAGTCGCCAGCGGGGTAGGGGCACTGAAGCTTTCTTT. Residues: CASSRQRGRGTEAFF.

A few counts support this clonotype. This chain uses TRBV7-9 with TRBJ2-5; 7 bases match TRBD1. J lost 2 bases, V lost 4 bases, and 7 bases had no gene match. The CDR3 contains 15 residues. In germline, CDR1 is SEHNR, CDR2 FQNEAQ (reference sequence). CDR3 in amino acids: CASSSRDSYQETQYF. CDR3 coding DNA: TGTGCCAGCAGCTCTCGGGACAGTTATCAAGAGACCCAGTACTTC.

The sample holds a few counts of this clonotype. The CDR3 is CASSQGGRSYEQYF. CDR3 coding DNA: TGCGCCAGCAGCCAAGGGGGACGCTCCTACGAGCAGTACTTC. This rearrangement joins TRBV4-3 to TRBJ2-5; D is tentatively TRBD1 or TRBD2 (5 bases each). The DNA end is a closer match to TRBJ2-7, so the J assignment may be wrong. Per germline, CDR1 LGHNA and CDR2 YSLEER. The CDR3 consists of 14 residues.

This clonotype appeared a few times. The chain links TRBV7-3 to TRBJ1-2, with a possible D match to TRBD1 (6 bases). Germline V gene lookup returns CDR1 SGHTA and CDR2 FQGTGA. The germline V and J ends were trimmed by 2 bases and 6 bases, with 10 bases remaining between them. The CDR3 runs to 13 residues. The DNA of the CDR3 is TGTGCCAGCAGCTTACAGGGGTCGGATGGCTACACCTTC. It translates to CASSLQGSDGYTF.

This clonotype was detected a few times. A junction boundary mismatches the germline segment, possibly from a read error. The V and J genes are TRBV3-1 and TRBJ1-2; D is ambiguous. CDR3 size: 14 residues. Germline loops: CDR1 LGHDT, CDR2 YNNKEL (reference sequence). CDR3 protein: CASSQDGRNYGCTF. CDR3 nucleotides: TGTGCCAGCAGCCAGGACGGGAGAAACTATGGCTGCACCTTC.

This clonotype was observed a handful of times. The chain combines TRBV5-1 with TRBJ2-7, with TRBD2 as a possible D gene (6 bases). Germline values: CDR1 SGHRS, CDR2 YFSETQ. Trimming removed 0 bases at V and 7 bases at J, with 17 bases between. This CDR3 comprises 15 residues. CDR3 amino acids: CASSLDRDFPSEQYF. Here the CDR3 DNA reads TGCGCCAGCAGCTTGGACCGGGACTTCCCATCGGAGCAGTACTTC.

There are a few counts of this clonotype. The rearrangement joins TRBV6-2 or TRBV6-3 to TRBJ2-5, with 10 bases that match TRBD2. The DNA end is a closer match to TRBJ2-7, so the J assignment may be wrong. The CDR3 is 17 residues long. CDR1 and CDR2 (germline): MNHEY, SVGEGT. The CDR3 region has the DNA TGTGCCAGCACTATTGGGGCTAGCGGGAGTAACTCGTACGAGCAGTACTTC. Its protein is CASTIGASGSNSYEQYF.

This chain connects TRBV6-5 to TRBJ1-5; D not certain. The length of the CDR3 is 16 residues. Germline V gene sequence: CDR1 MNHEY, CDR2 SVGAGI. V was clipped by 4 bases and J by 1 base, with 14 bases between them. The CDR3 here is CASSLRSGRSNQPQHF. The CDR3 region has the DNA TGTGCCAGCAGTTTACGTTCGGGGAGAAGCAATCAGCCCCAGCATTTT.

This sequence joins TRBV20-1 and TRBJ2-1; 7 bases align to TRBD2. This CDR3 contains 13 residues. Germline CDR1 and CDR2: DFQATT and SNEGSKA (reference sequence). Trimming removed 5 bases from V and 4 bases from J; junction bases left unmatched: 5. For the CDR3, the DNA is TGCAGTGCTTTGGCTAGCGGTTACAATGAGCAGTTCTTC. This gives the protein CSALASGYNEQFF.

This chain joins TRBV7-9 and TRBJ2-5; the D call may be TRBD1 or TRBD2 (5 bases each). Trimming took off 1 base at V and 1 base at J, with 16 bases between the two ends. The CDR3 consists of 17 residues. Germline V gene sequence: CDR1 SEHNR, CDR2 FQNEAQ (reference sequence). CDR3 loop: CASSLGHRDQVQETQYF. The CDR3 nucleotides are TGTGCCAGCAGCTTAGGCCACCGGGACCAAGTCCAAGAGACCCAGTACTTC. Full variable domain (remainder filled in from reference TRBV7-9 and TRBJ2-5): DTGVSQNPRHKITKRGQNVTFRCDPISEHNRLYWYRQTLGQGPEFLTYFQNEAQLEKSRLLSDRFSAERPKGSFSTLEIQRTEQGDSAMYLCASSLGHRDQVQETQYFGPGTRLLVL.

The chain recombines TRBV7-2 with TRBJ2-3; unclear D gene. Germline lookup yields CDR1 SGHTA and CDR2 FQGNSA. V was trimmed by 5 bases and J by 4 bases, leaving 13 bases between them. The CDR3 contains 14 residues. The CDR3 region has the DNA TGTGCCAGCAGCCCCTGGGGTGGTGCAGATACGCAGTATTTT. It specifies CASSPWGGADTQYF.

This clonotype was observed a handful of times. The genes are TRBV6-1 and TRBJ2-2; 7 positions agree with TRBD2. CDR1 and CDR2 from the germline V gene are MNHNS and SASEGT. V was clipped by 7 bases and J by 1 base; unmatched bases: 9. The CDR3 has 16 amino acids. The CDR3 is CASTEGGVWNTGELFF. DNA for the CDR3: TGTGCCAGCACCGAGGGAGGGGTCTGGAACACCGGGGAGCTGTTTTTT.

This clonotype was observed a few times. This chain links TRBV6-5 with TRBJ2-5; 12 bases match TRBD1. This CDR3 has 17 amino acids. Germline V gene sequence: CDR1 MNHEY, CDR2 SVGAGI. J gave up 5 bases and V 2 bases, and 9 bases lay outside the gene matches. For the CDR3, the DNA is TGTGCCAGCAGTTACACGAAGGGACAGGGGGCGTCGGAGACCCAGTACTTC. Translating it yields CASSYTKGQGASETQYF.

This chain joins TRBV6-5 and TRBJ1-2; 10 bases align to TRBD1. The CDR3 is made up of 14 amino acids. The junction had 8 bases not matched to a gene; V was cut back by 6 bases and J by 7 bases. Germline lookup yields CDR1 MNHEY and CDR2 SVGAGI. CDR3 region: CASRSPGQGSGYTF. The CDR3 coding sequence is TGTGCCAGCAGGTCGCCGGGACAGGGGTCTGGCTACACCTTC.

The chain carries TRBV7-2 and TRBJ2-4; D not resolved. Germline CDR1 is SGHTA and CDR2 is FQGNSA. This CDR3 contains 14 residues. The V end was cut by 4 bases, the J end by 0 bases, with 7 bases between. The CDR3 sequence: CASSYEVAKNIQYF. The DNA for the CDR3 is TGTGCCAGCAGCTATGAAGTAGCCAAAAACATTCAGTACTTC.

The chain uses TRBV9 and TRBJ1-2; D is undetermined. In germline, CDR1 is SGDLS, CDR2 YYNGEE. Trimming took 3 bases from V and 4 from J, leaving 16 bases between them. This CDR3 has 15 residues. The DNA for the CDR3 is TGTGCCAGCAGCGCGATTCCGACGGATACCTATGGCTACACCTTC. Its translation: CASSAIPTDTYGYTF. Together with reference TRBV9 and TRBJ1-2, the CDR3 gives the full variable domain: DSGVTQTPKHLITATGQRVTLRCSPRSGDLSVYWYQQSLDQGLQFLIQYYNGEERAKGNILERFSAQQFPDLHSELNLSSLELGDSALYFCASSAIPTDTYGYTFGSGTRLTVV.

This clonotype was detected many times. This chain joins TRBV29-1 and TRBJ2-5; 8 bases map to TRBD2. The CDR3 length is 15 residues. Germline assignment: CDR1 SQVTM and CDR2 ANQGSEA. V was pared by 0 bases and J by 2 bases, with 5 bases of the junction left unmatched. CDR3 amino acids: CSVEDWASGQETQYF. CDR3 bases: TGCAGCGTTGAAGATTGGGCTAGCGGGCAAGAGACCCAGTACTTC.